One and the same sample provided the 9 T cell receptor beta chains below, sequenced in a study of response to subunit inactivated influenza vaccine. TCRdb fed the RT-PCR reads into MiXCR, producing one record per CDR3 protein. The sample shows more than 200,000 distinct CDR3 sequences, more than 9% of them seen only once. Specimen: non-naive T cells sorted from PBMCs, collected 14 days before vaccination. These receptors originate from a man aged 45-60 years who received an inactivated influenza vaccine.

This clonotype was counted many times. The V call is TRBV5-1, the J call TRBJ1-2, with 10 bases lining up with TRBD1. Germline CDR1 SGHRS, CDR2 YFSETQ. J lost 8 bases, V lost 4 bases, and 5 bases had no gene match. The CDR3 loop spans 13 amino acids. The CDR3 DNA follows: TGCGCCAGCAGCCCCGGACAGGGGGAAGGCTACACCTTC. Translation: CASSPGQGEGYTF.

This clonotype has at least ten counts. The chain couples TRBV20-1 to TRBJ2-3, with 14 bases aligning to TRBD2. With 5 bases clipped from V and 5 bases from J, the junction kept 3 bases outside the gene matches. CDR1 and CDR2 (germline): DFQATT, SNEGSKA (reference sequence). This CDR3 has 14 amino acids. Here the CDR3 reads CSADGTSGGDTQYF. Written as DNA, the CDR3 is TGCAGTGCTGACGGGACTAGCGGGGGAGATACGCAGTATTTT.

This clonotype was observed many times. The V call is TRBV3-1, the J call TRBJ2-7, with D possibly called TRBD1 or TRBD2 (5 bases each). The CDR3 covers 15 residues. Germline CDR1 is LGHDT and CDR2 is YNNKEL (reference sequence). V was pared by 4 bases and J by 1 base, with 14 bases between. The CDR3 DNA reads as TGTGCCAGCAGCCCCCCCGGGACGCTGTCCTACGAGCAGTACTTC. The encoded protein is CASSPPGTLSYEQYF.

This clonotype was counted between two and nine times. This chain joins TRBV9 and TRBJ2-5; D ambiguous. The V and J ends lost 0 bases and 2 bases respectively, with 8 bases between them. From germline, CDR1 is SGDLS and CDR2 YYNGEE. The CDR3 has 14 residues. CDR3 DNA: TGTGCCAGCAGCGTAGGCTACACACAAGAGACCCAGTACTTC. Amino acid sequence: CASSVGYTQETQYF.

The rearrangement joins TRBV9 to TRBJ2-7; the D is unclear. CDR1 SGDLS and CDR2 YYNGEE come from the germline V gene. The length of the CDR3 is 14 residues. Trimming took off 0 bases at V and 2 bases at J, with 9 bases between the two ends. This CDR3 reads CASSVGSSAYEQYF. CDR3 nucleotide sequence: TGTGCCAGCAGCGTAGGTAGCTCCGCCTACGAGCAGTACTTC.

V gene TRBV20-1 combines with J gene TRBJ2-1; TRBD2 matches at 10 bases. This CDR3 is 15 amino acids long. Germline loops: CDR1 DFQATT, CDR2 SNEGSKA (reference sequence). The ends lost 6 bases at V and 10 bases at J; junction bases unmatched: 15. The CDR3, as DNA: TGCAGTGCCGGGGGTGGGCTAGCGGGAGTTGAGGAGCAGTTCTTC. This encodes CSAGGGLAGVEEQFF.

The chain couples TRBV11-1 to TRBJ2-2; tentative D call: TRBD1 (6 bases). Trimming pared 4 bases from V and 0 bases from J, leaving 12 bases between. The germline gives CDR1 SGHAT, CDR2 FQDESV (reference sequence). CDR3 length equals 16 residues. The DNA of the CDR3 is TGTGCCAGCAGCTGGGGGCGGGCAGCGAACACCGGGGAGCTGTTTTTT. Amino acids: CASSWGRAANTGELFF.

This chain joins TRBV10-3 and TRBJ1-1; maybe TRBD1 (6 bases). CDR1 is ENHRY, CDR2 SYGVKD, per germline. There are 14 residues in the CDR3. Trimming shortened V by 1 base and J by 3 bases, and 9 bases separated the two germline ends. The CDR3 nucleotides are TGTGCCATCAGTGAGTGGGGGGCGGACACTGAAGCTTTCTTT. Encoded protein: CAISEWGADTEAFF.

This clonotype was seen a few times. The rearrangement uses TRBV20-1 and TRBJ2-3; perhaps TRBD1 as D (6 bases). The length of the CDR3 is 15 residues. Deletions cut 3 bases from V and 2 bases from J, with 15 bases between. The germline gives CDR1 DFQATT, CDR2 SNEGSKA (reference sequence). The CDR3 bases are TGCAGTGCTAGTAGGGCCCAGGGGCTCACAGATACGCAGTATTTT. It specifies CSASRAQGLTDTQYF.